Listed here is a single TCR beta chain. Its antigen is still unknown. No much larger clonotype is one base removed from it; base qualities were not supplied. This specimen belongs to a study of cytotoxic CD8 clonotypes in ibrutinib-treated CLL (dated by TCRdb to the early 2020s). Study-wide context: The cohort included some 14 treatment-naive and under 13 relapsed/refractory patients; some 18 were IGHV unmutated. Response samples were taken after a median of roughly a year on treatment, ranging from about 6 to 36 months. All remission and progressive disease samples were collected while patients were still receiving ibrutinib. Partial responses were observed in about 25 patients and complete responses in 2; after a median follow-up of roughly 62 months, remission was maintained in some 14 patients and progression was observed in about twelve. An average of roughly 250,000 productive templates and 80,000 to 95,000 productive rearrangements was obtained per sample. Cryopreserved peripheral blood mononuclear cells were obtained prior to treatment, at the time of response, and at either disease progression or sustained remission. Longitudinal samples were obtainable from about 30% of the roughly 90 participants in the trial.

In light of the paper, this sample's time point label describes: progressive disease on ibrutinib. For TCR beta library preparation, approximately 2 micrograms of genomic DNA were isolated from cryopreserved PBMCs. High-throughput TCR beta sequencing was performed on longitudinal blood samples from CLL patients receiving ibrutinib monotherapy. The patients were enrolled in a single-center, open-label phase 2 trial of ibrutinib monotherapy. Each clonotype received, on average, 10x coverage in deep resolution sequencing performed on a MiSeq, where the target depth lay between 1 in 1 million and 1 in 200,000 T cells. The immunoSEQ hsTCRB Kit was used to generate TCR beta libraries. The paper's processing steps were these. ImmunoSEQ Data Assistant and ImmunoSEQ Analyzer were used for data analysis, and V, D and J genes were assigned according to IMGT definitions. Clonality, which ranges from 0 to 1, was calculated as one minus the normalized Shannon entropy of productive rearrangement frequencies. Only overrepresented clonotypes making up at least 0.05% of each patient's repertoire were included in the public clonotype analysis. Thirteen age-matched healthy donor repertoires from immuneACCESS were used as controls for clonality. The source is immuneACCESS, and TCRdb retained only in-frame sequences with V and J called. Part of the clones is not carried over; for the studies checked, unresolved V genes explain less than half of this, and the remainder is unexplained. V and J calls and clone size are as listed in that table; D and trimming were resolved from the DNA. This sample has 52,000 or so clones in its table, and roughly 49% of those were observed once. The ten largest clonotypes hold about 24% of the sample.

The CDR3 runs 15 residues from the cysteine to the phenylalanine. Only the CDR3 DNA stays, 45 bases, in frame from base 1. Based on the germline V gene, the CDR1 and CDR2 sequences are SGHRS and YFSETQ. V and J are trimmed by 0 bases and 2 bases, and the gene matches miss 5 bases of the junction. The study at large found these results: Public clonotypes were rare and either shrank or stayed stable during treatment, and the rise in clonality at ibrutinib response reflected expansion of private clonotypes. Clonality rose at ibrutinib response, remained stable during sustained remission, and dropped back toward baseline at progression. Sampling times were not matched between patients in sustained remission and patients whose disease was progressing, and lymph node repertoires were not examined. Baseline clonality exceeded that of age-matched healthy donors and correlated strongly with circulating CD8+ T-cell counts.

Here the chain combines TRBV5-1 and TRBJ2-7; the central 7 bases match TRBD1. The sample in question was PBMCs, obtained at disease progression, from a patient treated with ibrutinib. This TCR derives from a human donor with chronic lymphocytic leukemia. The DNA sequence reads TGCGCCAGCAGCTTGGAAGGCGGACAGGCCTACGAGCAGTACTTC. Its protein is CASSLEGGQAYEQYF. Joined to the reference TRBV5-1 and TRBJ2-7 proteins, this CDR3 gives the full variable domain: KAGVTQTPRYLIKTRGQQVTLSCSPISGHRSVSWYQQTPGQGLQFLFEYFSETQRNKGNFPGRFSGRQFSNSRSEMNVSTLELGDSALYLCASSLEGGQAYEQYFGPGTRLTVT.